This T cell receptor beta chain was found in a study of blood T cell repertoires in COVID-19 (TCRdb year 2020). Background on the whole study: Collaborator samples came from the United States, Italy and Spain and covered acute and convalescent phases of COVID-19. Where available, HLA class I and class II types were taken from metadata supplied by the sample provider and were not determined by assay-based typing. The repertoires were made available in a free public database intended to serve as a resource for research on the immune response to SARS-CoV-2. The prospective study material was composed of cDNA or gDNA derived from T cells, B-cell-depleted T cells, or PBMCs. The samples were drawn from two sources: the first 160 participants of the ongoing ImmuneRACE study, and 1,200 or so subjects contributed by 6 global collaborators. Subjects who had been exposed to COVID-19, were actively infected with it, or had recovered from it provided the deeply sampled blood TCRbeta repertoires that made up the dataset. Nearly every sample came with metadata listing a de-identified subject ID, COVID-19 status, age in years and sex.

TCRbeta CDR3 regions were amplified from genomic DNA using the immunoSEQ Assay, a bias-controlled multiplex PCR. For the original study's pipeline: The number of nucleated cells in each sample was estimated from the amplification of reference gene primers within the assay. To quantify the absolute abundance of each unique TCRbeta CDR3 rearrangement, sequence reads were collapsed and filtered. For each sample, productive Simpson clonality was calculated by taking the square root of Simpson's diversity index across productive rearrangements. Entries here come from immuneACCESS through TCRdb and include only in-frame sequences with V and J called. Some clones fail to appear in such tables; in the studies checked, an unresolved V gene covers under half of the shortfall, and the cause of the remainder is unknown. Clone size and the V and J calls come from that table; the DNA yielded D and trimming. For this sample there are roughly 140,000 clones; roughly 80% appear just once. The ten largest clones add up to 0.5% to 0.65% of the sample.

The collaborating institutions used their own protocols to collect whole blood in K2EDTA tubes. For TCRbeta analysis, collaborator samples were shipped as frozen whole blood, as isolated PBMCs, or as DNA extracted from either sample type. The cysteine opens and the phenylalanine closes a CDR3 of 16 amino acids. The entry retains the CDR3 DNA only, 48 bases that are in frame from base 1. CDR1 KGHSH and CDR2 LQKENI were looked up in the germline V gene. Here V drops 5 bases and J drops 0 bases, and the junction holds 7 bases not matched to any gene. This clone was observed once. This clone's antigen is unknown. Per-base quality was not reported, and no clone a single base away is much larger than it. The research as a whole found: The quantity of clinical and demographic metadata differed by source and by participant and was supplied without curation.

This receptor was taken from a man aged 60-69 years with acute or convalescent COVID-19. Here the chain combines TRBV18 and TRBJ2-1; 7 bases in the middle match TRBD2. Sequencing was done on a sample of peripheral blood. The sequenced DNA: TGTGCCAGCTCATCAGAGCGGGGAAGCTCCTACAATGAGCAGTTCTTC. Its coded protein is CASSSERGSSYNEQFF.